This T cell receptor beta chain came from a study of TIL therapy for anti-PD-1-resistant metastatic lung cancer. Whole-study context: Half of patients were current or former smokers.

The libraries were made with immunoSEQ v3. The data were produced by immunoSEQ multiplex PCR, yet TCRdb's version contains in-frame clones alone and is incomplete. The sample contains around 21,000 clones, just over 70% of which appear only once. Described time point: pre-treatment sample, taken before nivolumab and TIL therapy. Regarding the study as a whole: After infusion, TIL clonotypes partly replaced peripheral T cells and declined over months.

In its sample, this clone was seen once. The antigen is unknown. The V and J ends lost 0 bases and 10 bases respectively, with 11 bases between them. The CDR3 is 13 amino acids. Germline loops: CDR1 SGHKS, CDR2 YYEKEE (reference sequence). Source: blood, taken at baseline. The receptor's source is a person between 25 and 80 years old with non-small cell lung cancer. This chain connects TRBV5-5 to TRBJ2-1; unclear D gene. The CDR3 reads CASSLDVGREQFF. In DNA, the CDR3 is TGTGCCAGCAGCTTGGATGTCGGCAGAGAGCAGTTCTTC.